This T cell receptor beta chain derives from a study of T cell responses to AZD1222 COVID-19 vaccine. Study-wide points: Spike-specific TCR breadth and depth both grew after two AZD1222 doses. Nearly half of spike-specific TCRs reportedly target variant regions that are unmutated in the B.1.351 and B.1.1.7 variants.

The repertoire was sequenced with immunoSEQ multiplex PCR; TCRdb's copy has only in-frame clones and lacks some. The profile covers tens of thousands of clones, with around 89% appearing a single time and approximately 30% taken by the ten largest. Germline CDR1 SNHLY, CDR2 FYNNEI. V dropped 5 bases and J dropped 1; count of bases not matched to a gene: 1. The CDR3 consists of 14 residues. Points on this clone: What it binds is not known.

J is TRBJ1-1 and V is TRBV2, with 10 bases fitting TRBD1. This sequence was found in an adult in good health. Material: peripheral blood, obtained on day 0 of AZD1222 vaccination. The CDR3 here is CASSRQGANTEAFF. Written as DNA, the CDR3 is TGTGCCAGCAGTCGACAGGGGGCGAACACTGAAGCTTTCTTT.